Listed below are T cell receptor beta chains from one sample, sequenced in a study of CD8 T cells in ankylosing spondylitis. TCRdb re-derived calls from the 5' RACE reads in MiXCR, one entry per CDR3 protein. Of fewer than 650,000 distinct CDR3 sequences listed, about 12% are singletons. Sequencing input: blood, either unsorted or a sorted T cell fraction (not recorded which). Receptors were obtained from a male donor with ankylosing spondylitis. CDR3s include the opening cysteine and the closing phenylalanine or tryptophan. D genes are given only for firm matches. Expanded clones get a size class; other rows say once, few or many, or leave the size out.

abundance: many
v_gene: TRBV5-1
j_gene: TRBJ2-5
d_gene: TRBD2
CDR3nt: TGCGCCAGCAGCTTACTAGCGAACAACCAAGAGACCCAGTACTTC
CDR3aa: CASSLLANNQETQYF

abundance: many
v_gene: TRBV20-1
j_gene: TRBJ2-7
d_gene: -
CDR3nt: TGCAGTGCTAGCCAGAGGGTGGGCTACGAGCAGTACTTC
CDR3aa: CSASQRVGYEQYF

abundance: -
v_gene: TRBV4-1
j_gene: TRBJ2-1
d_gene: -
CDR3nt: TGCGCCAGCAGCCCCTCAGGCAGTACCTCCAATGAGCAGTTCTTC
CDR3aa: CASSPSGSTSNEQFF

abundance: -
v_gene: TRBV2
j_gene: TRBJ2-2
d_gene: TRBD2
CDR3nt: TGTGCCAGCAGTGGGCGGACTAGCGGGCTCAACACCGGGGAGCTGTTTTTT
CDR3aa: CASSGRTSGLNTGELFF

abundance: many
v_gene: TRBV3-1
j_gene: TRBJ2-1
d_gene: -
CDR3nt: TGTGCCAGCAGCGGGGCTCTTCGGCAAGACAATGAGCAGTTCTTC
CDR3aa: CASSGALRQDNEQFF

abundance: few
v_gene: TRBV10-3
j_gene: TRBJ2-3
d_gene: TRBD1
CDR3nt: TGTGCCATCTGGCAGGGGGAGTCAGATACGCAGTATTTT
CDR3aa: CAIWQGESDTQYF

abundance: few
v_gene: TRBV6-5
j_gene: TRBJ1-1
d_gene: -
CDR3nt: TGTGCCAGCAGTTATACATCGAACACTGAAGCTTTCTTT
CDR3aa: CASSYTSNTEAFF

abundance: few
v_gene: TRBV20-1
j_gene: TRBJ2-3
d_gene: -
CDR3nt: TGCAGTGCTTTCCTCGGATTTTCAGATACGCAGTATTTT
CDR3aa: CSAFLGFSDTQYF

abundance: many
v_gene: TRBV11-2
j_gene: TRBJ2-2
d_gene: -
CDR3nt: TGTGCCAGCAGCTTAGCGGGAGTAAGCACCGGGGAGCTGTTTTTT
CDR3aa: CASSLAGVSTGELFF

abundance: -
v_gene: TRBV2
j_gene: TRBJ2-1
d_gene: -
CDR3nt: TGTGCCAGCAGTGACCGAAGGGCGGGTGTCTACAATGAGCAGTTCTTC
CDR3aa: CASSDRRAGVYNEQFF